These 13 T cell receptor beta chains share one sample of origin, sequenced in a study of prognosis after radiotherapy for stage I lung cancer. Multiplex PCR, run in two rounds, amplified TCR beta CDR3 from genomic DNA. First-round PCR amplification was performed with primers specific to each TRBV and TRBJ gene. TCRdb reprocessed the multiplex PCR reads via MiXCR and lists one record per CDR3 protein. The sample carries some 20,000 distinct CDR3 sequences, about 60% recorded once. The sample in question was PBMCs, obtained before or after stereotactic body radiation therapy (not recorded which). Source of these receptors: a donor aged 50 or older with non-small cell lung cancer.

This clonotype has a handful of counts. The chain carries TRBV30 and TRBJ2-3; 8 positions match TRBD2. Trimming at V came to 2 bases and at J to 11 bases, leaving 6 bases not matched to a gene. Germline V gives CDR1 GTSNPN, CDR2 SVGIG (reference sequence). This CDR3 region has 12 residues. The CDR3 sequence: CAWSKAGVGQYF. The DNA of the CDR3 is TGTGCCTGGAGTAAAGCGGGAGTAGGGCAGTATTTT.

CDR3 residues: CASSSHIQTEANTGELFF. CDR3 nucleotides: TGTGCCAGCAGTTCTCATATCCAGACAGAAGCGAACACCGGGGAGCTGTTTTTT. The genes are TRBV28 and TRBJ2-2, with D perhaps TRBD1 (5 bases). The CDR3 is 18 residues long. Germline V gives CDR1 MDHEN, CDR2 SYDVKM. Trimming took off 4 bases at V and 0 bases at J, with 18 bases between the two ends.

This clonotype was found many times. A much bigger clone sits one base away, suggesting this may be a read error. The gene calls are TRBV3-1 and TRBJ2-7; D remains unclear. Germline V gene lookup returns CDR1 LGHDT and CDR2 YNNKEL (reference sequence). This CDR3 is 11 amino acids long. The CDR3 DNA reads as TGTGCCAGCATCCAAGGACGACTTCAGTACTTC. This encodes CASIQGRLQYF.

This clonotype is termed medium-sized (0.01 to 0.1%). The J gene is TRBJ2-3, the V gene TRBV11-2; a possible D gene is TRBD2 (5 bases). In germline, CDR1 is SGHAT, CDR2 FQNNGV. This CDR3 is built from 14 residues. The V and J ends lost 3 bases and 5 bases respectively, with 12 bases between them. CDR3 loop: CASSLTPRGDTQYF. The DNA for the CDR3 is TGTGCCAGCAGCTTGACCCCCCGGGGAGATACGCAGTATTTT.

V usage is TRBV7-9 and J usage is TRBJ2-1; D is possibly TRBD1 (7 bases). V was clipped by 5 bases and J by 10 bases, with 15 bases between them. The germline gives CDR1 SEHNR, CDR2 FQNEAQ (reference sequence). CDR3 size: 13 residues. CDR3 region: CASSPQGGGEQFF. As DNA, the CDR3 is TGTGCCAGCAGCCCTCAGGGGGGCGGGGAGCAGTTCTTC.

The rearrangement links TRBV12-3 or TRBV12-4 to TRBJ2-2; 11 nucleotides line up with TRBD1. The CDR3 has 16 residues. J was trimmed by 4 bases and V by 4 bases; bases with no gene match: 5. The CDR3 reads CASSSDRGLSTGELFF. The CDR3 bases are TGTGCCAGCAGTTCGGACAGGGGGCTATCCACCGGGGAGCTGTTTTTT.

The rearrangement links TRBV11-2 to TRBJ2-7; TRBD1 matches at 7 bases. The CDR3 is made up of 13 amino acids. V dropped 6 bases and J dropped 3; count of bases not matched to a gene: 5. Germline CDR1 reads SGHAT; CDR2 reads FQNNGV. The CDR3 spells CASRFRQGYEQYF. CDR3 bases: TGTGCCAGCAGATTCAGACAGGGCTACGAGCAGTACTTC.

At least ten counts were recorded for this clonotype. V is TRBV4-2 and J is TRBJ1-3, with D uncertain. Germline CDR1 reads LGHNA; CDR2 reads YNFKEQ. CDR3 length equals 17 residues. Trimming stripped 0 bases from V and 0 bases from J, with 12 bases between. The CDR3 DNA sequence: TGTGCCAGCAGCCAAGAAATGAGACACGTCTCTGGAAACACCATATATTTT. Its translation: CASSQEMRHVSGNTIYF.

This clonotype was seen a handful of times. This likely traces to a read error, being one base from a far larger clone. V is TRBV6-1 and J is TRBJ1-4; unclear D gene. Deletions cut 5 bases from V and 8 bases from J, with 15 bases between. Germline V lookup: CDR1 MNHNS, CDR2 SASEGT. The length of the CDR3 is 14 residues. The DNA of the CDR3 is TGTGCCAGCAGTCACGGAGGAGGAGGGGAAAAACTGTTTTTT. Protein sequence: CASSHGGGGEKLFF.

As to this clonotype: A much larger clone lies one base from this, so it may be a read error. The gene calls are TRBV9 and TRBJ2-3, with 7 bases identical to TRBD1. The CDR3 is 16 residues long. Looked up from germline, CDR1 is SGDLS and CDR2 is YYNGEE. After removal of 3 bases from V and 2 bases from J, the junction contained 9 bases not matched to a gene. Here the CDR3 reads CASSDLQGLPTDTQYF. The CDR3 DNA follows: TGTGCCAGCAGCGACTTACAGGGGCTTCCCACAGATACGCAGTATTTT.

There are a few counts of this clonotype. A read error may be the cause here, since a much bigger clone is one base away. The chain recombines TRBV9 with TRBJ2-7; 8 bases line up with TRBD2. Germline V CDR1 and CDR2: SGDLS, YYNGEE. The CDR3 length is 15 residues. V was clipped by 6 bases and J by 7 bases; unmatched bases: 15. DNA of the CDR3: TGTGCCAGCATCCTCAGACCGGGAGGGCCGAGTGAGCAGTACTTC. Residues: CASILRPGGPSEQYF.

With regard to this clonotype: The junction differs from germline at one of its ends, possibly a read error. The V gene is TRBV6-1, the J gene TRBJ2-5; D call uncertain. The CDR3 is made up of 14 amino acids. CDR1 MNHNS and CDR2 SASEGT come from the germline V gene. The CDR3 reads CACSEVDIQETQYF. The CDR3 DNA follows: TGTGCCTGCAGTGAAGTCGACATCCAAGAGACCCAGTACTTC.

Concerning this clonotype itself: At one boundary the junction diverges from the germline segment, which might be a read error. This chain uses TRBV27 with TRBJ2-3; D might be TRBD1 or TRBD2, each matching 5 bases. CDR3 length: 14 amino acids. From germline, CDR1 is MNHEY and CDR2 SMNVEV (reference sequence). The CDR3 coding sequence is TGCGCCATCAGTCCGACTCTTAGGGACCATACGCAGTATTTT. This translates into CAISPTLRDHTQYF.